The entry that follows covers one T cell receptor (beta chain) sequence. This entry belongs to a study of blood T cell repertoires in COVID-19. Study-level information: T cells, B-cell-depleted T cells, or PBMCs supplied cDNA or gDNA.

The CDR3 runs to 14 residues. The V and J ends lost 3 bases and 2 bases respectively, with 13 bases between them. CDR1 and CDR2 from the germline V gene are DFQATT and SNEGSKA (reference sequence). In the authors' workflow: Reference gene primer amplification in the assay estimated nucleated cell counts. Only in-frame clones appear in the TCRdb table, and some are missing; sequencing was by immunoSEQ multiplex PCR. The D gene and trimming were derived from the DNA, and the V and J assignments and clone size from that table. The table has around 370,000 clones, about 89% seen once; the top ten hold roughly 6.3%.

This chain links TRBV20-1 with TRBJ2-5, with D tentatively TRBD1 (5 bases). Sequenced material: peripheral blood. This TCR derives from a woman in her 50s with COVID-19, enrolled during active disease. Here the CDR3 DNA reads TGCAGTGCTAGTCCCCCGACAGAACAAGAGACCCAGTACTTC. It encodes CSASPPTEQETQYF.